What follows describes a single T cell receptor beta chain. This sample stems from a study of cytomegalovirus exposure and HLA in healthy donors. Despite likely unrecorded immune exposures, the donors were nominally healthy at the time of sampling. The PCR was carried out with 60 Vbeta primers and 13 Jbeta primers. Measured with immunoSEQ multiplex PCR; TCRdb has only the in-frame clones, and not every one. This listing includes some 120,000 clones. Sequencing was done on a sample of PBMCs. This TCR derives from a man aged 35 to 55 in good health and CMV-seronegative.

In nucleotides, the CDR3 is TGCAGCGTTGGAGGGGGCGGACAGGGGGGTGAGCAGTTCTTC. Its protein product is CSVGGGGQGGEQFF. V and J are TRBV29-1 and TRBJ2-1, with 10 bases lining up with TRBD1. Germline CDR1 is SQVTM and CDR2 is ANQGSEA. This CDR3 spans 14 amino acids. V trimming: 4 bases; J trimming: 9 bases; junction bases outside the gene matches: 9.